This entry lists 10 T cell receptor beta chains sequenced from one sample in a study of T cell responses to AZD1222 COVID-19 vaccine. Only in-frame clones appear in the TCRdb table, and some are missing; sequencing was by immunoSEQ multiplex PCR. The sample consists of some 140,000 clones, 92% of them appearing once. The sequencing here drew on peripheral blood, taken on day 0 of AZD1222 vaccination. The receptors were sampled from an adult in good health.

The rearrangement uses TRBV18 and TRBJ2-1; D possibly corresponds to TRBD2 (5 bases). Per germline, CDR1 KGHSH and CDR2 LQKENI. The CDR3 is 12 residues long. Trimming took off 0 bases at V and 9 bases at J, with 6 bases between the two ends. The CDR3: CASSPPGSEQFF. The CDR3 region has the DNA TGTGCCAGCTCACCACCAGGGAGTGAGCAGTTCTTC.

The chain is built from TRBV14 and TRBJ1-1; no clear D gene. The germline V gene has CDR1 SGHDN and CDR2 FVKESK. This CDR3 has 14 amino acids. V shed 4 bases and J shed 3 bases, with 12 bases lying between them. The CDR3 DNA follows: TGTGCCAGCAGCCCCCATCTAAAGTACACTGAAGCTTTCTTT. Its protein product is CASSPHLKYTEAFF.

Here the CDR3 DNA reads TGTGCCAGCAGTTTATTGGGTTATGGCTACACCTTC. It yields the protein CASSLLGYGYTF. The rearrangement uses TRBV28 and TRBJ1-2; D unresolved. Trimming took off 1 base at V and 5 bases at J, with 5 bases between the two ends. CDR3 length equals 12 residues. Germline V lookup: CDR1 MDHEN, CDR2 SYDVKM.

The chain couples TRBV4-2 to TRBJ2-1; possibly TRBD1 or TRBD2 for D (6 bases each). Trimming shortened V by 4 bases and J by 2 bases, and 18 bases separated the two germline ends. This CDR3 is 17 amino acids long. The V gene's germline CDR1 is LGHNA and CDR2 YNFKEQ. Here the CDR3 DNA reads TGTGCCAGCAGCCCGGAGGGGGGCGGGGCAGCCTACAATGAGCAGTTCTTC. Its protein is CASSPEGGGAAYNEQFF.

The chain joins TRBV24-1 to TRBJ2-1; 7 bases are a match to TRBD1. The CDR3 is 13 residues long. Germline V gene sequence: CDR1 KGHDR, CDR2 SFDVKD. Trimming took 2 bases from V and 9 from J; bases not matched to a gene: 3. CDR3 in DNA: TGTGCCACCAGTGATTCGGACAGGAGTGAGCAGTTCTTC. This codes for CATSDSDRSEQFF.

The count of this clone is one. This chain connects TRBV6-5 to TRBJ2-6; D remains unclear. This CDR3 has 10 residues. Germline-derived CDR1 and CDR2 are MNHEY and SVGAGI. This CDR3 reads CAAGANVLTF. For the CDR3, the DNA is TGTGCGGCCGGGGCCAACGTCCTGACTTTC.

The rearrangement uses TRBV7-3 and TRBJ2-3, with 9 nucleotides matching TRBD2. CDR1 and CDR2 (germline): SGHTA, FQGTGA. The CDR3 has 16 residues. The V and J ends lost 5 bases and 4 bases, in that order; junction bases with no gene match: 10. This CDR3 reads CASSRGLAGWADTQYF. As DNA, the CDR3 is TGTGCCAGCAGCAGGGGCCTAGCGGGATGGGCAGATACGCAGTATTTT.

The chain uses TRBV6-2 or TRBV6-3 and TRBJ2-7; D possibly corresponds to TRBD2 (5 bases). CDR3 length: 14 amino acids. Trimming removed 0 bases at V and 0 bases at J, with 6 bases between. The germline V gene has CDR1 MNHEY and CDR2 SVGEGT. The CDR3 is CASSYSTNSYEQYF. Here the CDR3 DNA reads TGTGCCAGCAGTTACTCGACTAACTCCTACGAGCAGTACTTC.

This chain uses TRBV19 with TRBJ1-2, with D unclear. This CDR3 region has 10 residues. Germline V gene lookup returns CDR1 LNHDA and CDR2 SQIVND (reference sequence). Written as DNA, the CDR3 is TGTCCTGACCCTTGTTTTGGCTACACCTTC. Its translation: CPDPCFGYTF. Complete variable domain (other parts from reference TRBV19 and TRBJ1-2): DGGITQSPKYLFRKEGQNVTLSCEQNLNHDAMYWYRQDPGQGLRLIYYSQIVNDFQKGDIAEGYSVSREKKESFPLTVTSAQKNPTAFYLCPDPCFGYTFGSGTRLTVV.

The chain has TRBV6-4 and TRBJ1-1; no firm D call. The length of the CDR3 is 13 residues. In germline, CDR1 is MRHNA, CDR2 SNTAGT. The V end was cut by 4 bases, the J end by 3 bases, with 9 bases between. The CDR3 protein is CASSVEVDTEAFF. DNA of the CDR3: TGTGCCAGCAGTGTGGAGGTGGACACTGAAGCTTTCTTT.